The 20 T cell receptor beta chains presented below share a single source sample, sequenced in a study of naive and memory T cell subsets. Two oligonucleotides, mixed equimolar, formed the beta constant-region primer covering TRBC1 and TRBC2. TCRdb itself ran the UMI-ligation and nested PCR reads through MiXCR, one entry per CDR3 protein. Among about 90,000 distinct CDR3 sequences listed, about 6.5% were seen once. Sequenced input: central memory CD4+ T cells from blood. The origin of the receptors is a human donor in good health.

The sample holds many counts of this clonotype. The V call is TRBV20-1, the J call TRBJ1-5; no clear D. V was shortened by 0 bases and J by 0 bases, with 6 bases between the two germline ends. This CDR3 is 14 amino acids long. The V gene's germline CDR1 is DFQATT and CDR2 SNEGSKA (reference sequence). CDR3 region: CSARDEGSNQPQHF. In DNA form, the CDR3 reads TGCAGTGCTAGAGACGAGGGTAGCAATCAGCCCCAGCATTTT.

This clonotype was recorded a few times. The chain uses TRBV6-1 and TRBJ1-3, with D unresolved. This CDR3 is built from 13 residues. The germline gives CDR1 MNHNS, CDR2 SASEGT. Trimming shortened V by 10 bases and J by 8 bases, and 18 bases separated the two germline ends. The CDR3 loop is CATTVPRGYTIYF. DNA for the CDR3: TGTGCCACCACAGTTCCCCGTGGCTACACCATATATTTT.

This chain uses TRBV19 with TRBJ2-7, with D tentatively TRBD1 (6 bases). The CDR3 extends over 14 amino acids. Looked up from germline, CDR1 is LNHDA and CDR2 is SQIVND (reference sequence). V lost 3 bases and J 7 bases, leaving 16 bases between the germline ends. CDR3 bases: TGTGCCAGTAGTATCAGGGGTGGACAAGGGGAGCAGTACTTC. This sequence encodes CASSIRGGQGEQYF. Using reference TRBV19 and TRBJ2-7 for the parts outside the CDR3, the full variable domain is DGGITQSPKYLFRKEGQNVTLSCEQNLNHDAMYWYRQDPGQGLRLIYYSQIVNDFQKGDIAEGYSVSREKKESFPLTVTSAQKNPTAFYLCASSIRGGQGEQYFGPGTRLTVT.

This clonotype was seen repeatedly, ten times or more. J is TRBJ2-7 and V is TRBV30; no firm D call. V was clipped by 6 bases and J by 5 bases, with 17 bases between them. The germline V gene encodes CDR1 GTSNPN and CDR2 SVGIG (reference sequence). The CDR3 loop spans 13 amino acids. DNA of the CDR3: TGTGCCTGCCCCCGGGCCCTGGGCGACGAGCAGTACTTC. Translation: CACPRALGDEQYF. Based on the CDR3 plus reference TRBV30 and TRBJ2-7, the full variable domain is SQTIHQWPATLVQPVGSPLSLECTVEGTSNPNLYWYRQAAGRGLQLLFYSVGIGQISSEVPQNLSASRPQDRQFILSSKKLLLSDSGFYLCACPRALGDEQYFGPGTRLTVT.

This chain links TRBV14 with TRBJ2-3; 7 bases map to TRBD1. CDR1 is SGHDN, CDR2 FVKESK, per germline. Germline trimming cut 5 bases from V and 2 bases from J; bases unmatched to any gene: 7. CDR3 length: 15 amino acids. The CDR3 protein is CASSLLGQHTDTQYF. CDR3 nucleotide sequence: TGTGCCAGCAGCTTGTTGGGACAGCACACAGATACGCAGTATTTT.

The chain joins TRBV5-4 to TRBJ2-5; D is undetermined. The CDR3 length is 14 residues. CDR1 is SGHNT, CDR2 YYREEE, per germline (reference sequence). V lost 0 bases and J 6 bases, leaving 12 bases between the germline ends. The CDR3 sequence is CASSLAGQEKTQYF. The CDR3 nucleotides read TGTGCCAGCAGCTTGGCCGGCCAGGAGAAGACCCAGTACTTC.

This clonotype was counted at least ten times. V and J are TRBV24-1 and TRBJ2-5; the D call may be TRBD1 or TRBD2 (5 bases each). The CDR3 has 13 amino acids. CDR1 and CDR2 (germline): KGHDR, SFDVKD. V was clipped by 3 bases and J by 4 bases, with 8 bases between them. CDR3: CATSDPGRETQYF. DNA for the CDR3: TGTGCCACCAGTGATCCGGGGCGAGAGACCCAGTACTTC.

In its sample, this clonotype was seen many times. V and J are TRBV12-3 or TRBV12-4 and TRBJ1-5; 7 bases agree with TRBD1. The CDR3 length is 14 residues. Trimming removed 5 bases from V and 4 bases from J; junction bases left unmatched: 5. The CDR3 region is CASSLGTVNQPQHF. The CDR3 DNA is TGTGCCAGCAGTCTCGGGACAGTTAATCAGCCCCAGCATTTT.

The table lists this clonotype with many counts. J is TRBJ1-1 and V is TRBV29-1; a possible D gene is TRBD1 (5 bases). Looked up from germline, CDR1 is SQVTM and CDR2 is ANQGSEA. CDR3 length: 11 residues. Trimming removed 5 bases at V and 1 base at J, with 5 bases between. CDR3 nucleotide sequence: TGCAGCGTTAGGGGGAACACTGAAGCTTTCTTT. Its translation is CSVRGNTEAFF.

Only a few counts were recorded for this clonotype. The rearrangement joins TRBV4-3 to TRBJ2-5, with a tentative D call TRBD1 (6 bases). Germline V gene sequence: CDR1 LGHNA, CDR2 YSLEER. The CDR3 contains 17 residues. The V and J ends lost 0 bases and 0 bases respectively, with 14 bases between them. The CDR3 loop is CASSQDGGQSYQETQYF. The CDR3 DNA reads TGCGCCAGCAGCCAAGATGGAGGACAGAGTTACCAAGAGACCCAGTACTTC.

In its sample, this clonotype was seen many times. This sequence joins TRBV12-3 or TRBV12-4 and TRBJ1-1; TRBD1 matches 11 bases. The V gene end was trimmed by 6 bases and the J gene end by 7 bases; junction bases not matched to a gene: 7. The CDR3 is made up of 14 amino acids. CDR3 sequence reads: CASSKQGTGGEAFF. DNA of the CDR3: TGTGCCAGCAGCAAACAGGGGACAGGGGGTGAAGCTTTCTTT.

The rearrangement uses TRBV14 and TRBJ1-2; D possibly corresponds to TRBD1 (5 bases). This CDR3 is 18 amino acids long. Germline lookup yields CDR1 SGHDN and CDR2 FVKESK. The V end was cut by 0 bases, the J end by 4 bases, with 21 bases between. The CDR3 DNA is TGTGCCAGCAGCCAAGATAGATTGCGGGGCGCCACCCGCTATGGCTACACCTTC. Protein sequence: CASSQDRLRGATRYGYTF. The whole variable domain, remainder taken from reference TRBV14 and TRBJ1-2, is EAGVTQFPSHSVIEKGQTVTLRCDPISGHDNLYWYRRVMGKEIKFLLHFVKESKQDESGMPNNRFLAERTGGTYSTLKVQPAELEDSGVYFCASSQDRLRGATRYGYTFGSGTRLTVV.

This clonotype was seen ten or more times. This chain connects TRBV29-1 to TRBJ1-4, with 10 nucleotides matching TRBD1. This CDR3 is 14 amino acids long. With 2 bases clipped from V and 8 bases from J, the junction kept 5 bases outside the gene matches. Germline CDR1 SQVTM, CDR2 ANQGSEA. CDR3 loop: CSVEKDRGSEKLFF. CDR3 nucleotide sequence: TGCAGCGTTGAAAAGGACAGGGGGAGCGAAAAACTGTTTTTT.

This clonotype was seen at least ten times. The V call is TRBV6-1, the J call TRBJ1-2; the D is unclear. The germline gives CDR1 MNHNS, CDR2 SASEGT. CDR3 length: 13 amino acids. V was trimmed by 7 bases and J by 5 bases, leaving 14 bases between them. CDR3 in DNA: TGTGCCAGCACCGAATTGACTGGATATGGCTACACCTTC. Protein product: CASTELTGYGYTF.

This clonotype has ten or more counts. This chain uses TRBV6-2 or TRBV6-3 with TRBJ1-4, with unresolved D. Germline V gene data show CDR1 as MNHEY and CDR2 as SVGEGT. The CDR3 length is 13 residues. V lost 2 bases, J lost 7 bases, and 8 bases lay in between. The CDR3 is CASSYVRSEKLFF. CDR3 coding DNA: TGTGCCAGCAGTTACGTCCGCAGTGAAAAACTGTTTTTT.

The chain joins TRBV20-1 to TRBJ2-7; 7 bases agree with TRBD1. J gave up 4 bases and V 6 bases, and 12 bases lay outside the gene matches. The CDR3 has 14 amino acids. Germline lookup yields CDR1 DFQATT and CDR2 SNEGSKA (reference sequence). The CDR3 spells CSARTGNWEYEQYF. The CDR3 bases are TGCAGTGCGAGGACAGGCAATTGGGAGTACGAGCAGTACTTC.

This rearrangement joins TRBV5-8 to TRBJ1-1; a weak D match, TRBD1 (6 bases). CDR1 and CDR2 (germline): SGHTS, YDEGEE. With 4 bases removed from V and 10 bases from J, the gap between germline ends came to 17 bases. This CDR3 spans 13 amino acids. The CDR3 sequence is CASSLHRDGVAFF. CDR3 DNA sequence: TGTGCCAGCAGCCTACACAGGGACGGTGTAGCTTTCTTT. Full variable domain (rest looked up from reference TRBV5-8 and TRBJ1-1): EAGVTQSPTHLIKTRGQQATLRCSPISGHTSVYWYQQALGLGLQFLLWYDEGEERNRGNFPPRFSGRQFPNYSSELNVNALELEDSALYLCASSLHRDGVAFFGQGTRLTVV.

The chain has TRBV3-1 and TRBJ2-3; D remains unclear. Between the trimmed V and J ends, which lost 4 bases and 5 bases, there was a span of 13 bases. Germline lookup yields CDR1 LGHDT and CDR2 YNNKEL (reference sequence). This CDR3 is built from 14 residues. CDR3 DNA: TGTGCCAGCAGCCTCCCGTCGGGCAGAGATACGCAGTATTTT. Residues: CASSLPSGRDTQYF.

Remarks on this clonotype: Mismatch with germline at one junction end may stem from a read error. The DNA for the CDR3 is TGTGCCAGCAGGTATCCGGGACTCCTAATCTTC. Its protein is CASRYPGLLIF. The rearrangement links TRBV7-9 to TRBJ2-1; tentatively, D is TRBD2 (6 bases). The CDR3 is made up of 11 amino acids. Looked up from germline, CDR1 is SEHNR and CDR2 is FQNEAQ (reference sequence).

Note on this clonotype: A much larger clone differs by one base, so this may be a read error. The chain is built from TRBV28 and TRBJ2-7; 9 positions agree with TRBD1. V was clipped by 10 bases and J by 2 bases; unmatched bases: 6. Germline loops: CDR1 MDHEN, CDR2 SYDVKM. The CDR3 has 13 residues. The CDR3 sequence is CANTGQGTYEQYF. The CDR3 DNA is TGTGCCAACACGGGACAGGGAACCTACGAGCAGTACTTC.